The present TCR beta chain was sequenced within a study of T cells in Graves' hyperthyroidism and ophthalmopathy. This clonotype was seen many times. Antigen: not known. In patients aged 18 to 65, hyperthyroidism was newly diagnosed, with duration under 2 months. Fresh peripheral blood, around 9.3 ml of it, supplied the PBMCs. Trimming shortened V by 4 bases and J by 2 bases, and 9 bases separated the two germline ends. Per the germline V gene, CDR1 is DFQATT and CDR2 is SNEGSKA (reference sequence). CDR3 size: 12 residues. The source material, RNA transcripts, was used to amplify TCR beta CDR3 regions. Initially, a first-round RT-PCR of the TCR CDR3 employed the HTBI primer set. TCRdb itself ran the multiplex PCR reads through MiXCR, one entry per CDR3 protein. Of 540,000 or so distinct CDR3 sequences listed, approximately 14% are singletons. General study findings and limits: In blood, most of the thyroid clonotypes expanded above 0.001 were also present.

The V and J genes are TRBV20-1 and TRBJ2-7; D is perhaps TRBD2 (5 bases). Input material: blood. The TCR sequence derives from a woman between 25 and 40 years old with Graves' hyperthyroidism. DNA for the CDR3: TGCAGTGCTATAGAGGGTGCCTACGAGCAGTACTTC. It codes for CSAIEGAYEQYF.